This record covers a single TCR beta chain. Its antigen is undetermined. In TCRdb, the RT-PCR reads were re-called with MiXCR into one record per CDR3 protein. The sample shows about 520,000 distinct CDR3 sequences, around 9.9% of them seen only once. This sample is part of a study of response to subunit inactivated influenza vaccine. Study conclusions and caveats: With each seasonal influenza vaccination, the authors suggested, few new T cells are recruited.

In germline, CDR1 is MNHEY, CDR2 SVGEGT. The CDR3 contains 13 residues. The ends were cut back, 4 bases at V and 6 bases at J, with 9 bases in the middle. This specimen consisted of PBMCs from blood, obtained more than 35 days after vaccination. The chain is built from TRBV6-2 or TRBV6-3 and TRBJ2-2; D unresolved. This receptor was obtained from a man aged 45 to 65 who received an inactivated influenza vaccine. CDR3 in amino acids: CASSLKVAGELFF. CDR3 nucleotides: TGTGCCAGCAGTTTGAAGGTAGCCGGGGAGCTGTTTTTT.